The TCR beta chain described here comes from a study of CD8 T cells in Susac syndrome. V lost 11 bases to trimming and J lost 3 bases, with 13 bases between them. CDR3 size: 12 residues. The RNA, 0.5 to 1 ug, was put through reverse transcription using random hexamers. TCRdb ran MiXCR on the immunoSEQ multiplex PCR reads and lists one entry per CDR3 protein. The data contain 100,000 to 150,000 distinct CDR3 sequences, approximately 94% of them seen just once; the ten biggest clones take up about 0.12%. The sequence was obtained from a human donor with multiple sclerosis. Specimen: CD4+ T cells from PBMCs. The chain has TRBV12-3 or TRBV12-4 and TRBJ2-5, with D perhaps TRBD1 or TRBD2 (5 bases each). CDR3 bases: TGTGCCTCTCAGGGTAGCGAAGAGACCCAGTACTTC. Its translation: CASQGSEETQYF.